The 7 T cell receptor beta chains below were found in one sample sequenced in a study of vaccination and CD4 T cells after COVID-19 (dated 2022 in TCRdb). According to the study, the label for this sample's treatment or condition signals: roughly 10-day PBMC culture with coronavirus spike peptide pools or control peptides (ViraFEST assay). CD4+ T cells from unexposed donors were collected before the COVID-19 pandemic (2011-2018). Library method: PCR. Sequencing instrument: Illumina iSeq 100. DNA from cultured CD4+ T cells was subjected to TCR sequencing with the Oncomine TCR Beta short-read assay at the Johns Hopkins FTIC core. TCRdb's own reprocessing of the public reads used fastp at Q25 and MiXCR and kept productive beta chains. Identical CDR3 protein sequences are pooled into one entry, listed with their most common genes and DNA. The sample table holds 7,000 or so distinct CDR3 sequences, of which roughly 35% were seen once. In total, the top ten clones hold around 27% of the sample.

Their recognized antigens are unknown. The sample comprised CD4+ T cells from blood, cultured in vitro. Receptors were obtained from a human donor in good health.

This clonotype was recorded a few times. This sequence joins TRBV2 and TRBJ2-7; D uncertain. Germline values: CDR1 SNHLY, CDR2 FYNNEI. CDR3 size: 14 residues. V was cut by 7 bases and J by 4 bases, with 17 bases left in between. CDR3 sequence: CASTLSLPTYEQYF. The CDR3 DNA reads as TGTGCCAGCACCCTCTCACTCCCAACGTACGAGCAGTACTTC.

The rearrangement joins TRBV2 to TRBJ2-3; D gene uncertain. CDR3 length: 12 amino acids. The germline V gene encodes CDR1 SNHLY and CDR2 FYNNEI. The V and J ends lost 4 bases and 4 bases respectively, with 6 bases between them. The DNA of the CDR3 is TGTGCCAGCAGTGTCAGTCCAGATACGCAGTATTTT. Residues: CASSVSPDTQYF.

The V and J genes are TRBV20-1 and TRBJ2-7, with D possibly being TRBD1 (5 bases). CDR1 DFQATT and CDR2 SNEGSKA come from the germline V gene (reference sequence). Trimming stripped 4 bases from V and 3 bases from J, with 19 bases between. The CDR3 is 15 residues long. The CDR3 nucleotides read TGCAGTGCTACGACCCCGGAGCAGGGTGGCTACGAGCAGTACTTC. It encodes CSATTPEQGGYEQYF.

V and J are TRBV15 and TRBJ1-2; D is possibly TRBD1 (5 bases). Germline assignment: CDR1 LNHNV and CDR2 YYDKDF (reference sequence). This CDR3 spans 15 amino acids. The V end lost 3 bases, the J end lost 0 bases, and 11 bases lay between the germline ends. CDR3 loop: CATSREAGANYGYTF. CDR3 nucleotide sequence: TGTGCCACCAGCAGGGAGGCGGGGGCTAACTATGGCTACACCTTC.

The rearrangement joins TRBV5-6 to TRBJ1-1; D remains ambiguous. CDR3 size: 14 residues. The germline gives CDR1 SGHDT, CDR2 YYEEEE. The V gene lost 3 bases and the J gene lost 1 base, with 10 bases spanning the gap. The CDR3 DNA reads as TGTGCCAGCAGCTCGGAGCGGGAGAACACTGAAGCTTTCTTT. Translated, it gives CASSSERENTEAFF.

The rearrangement uses TRBV27 and TRBJ1-6; no firm D call. Trimming left V 3 bases short and J 7 bases short, with 16 bases between. CDR1 is MNHEY and CDR2 is SMNVEV in the germline V gene (reference sequence). This CDR3 has 16 residues. Here the CDR3 DNA reads TGTGCCAGCAGTTTTATCCCGGGCCCAAAAAATTCACCCCTCCACTTT. Protein product: CASSFIPGPKNSPLHF.

The V call is TRBV6-1, the J call TRBJ1-6; 7 nucleotides align to TRBD1. CDR1 is MNHNS, CDR2 SASEGT, per germline. J was trimmed by 0 bases and V by 5 bases; bases with no gene match: 16. CDR3 length equals 20 residues. The CDR3 reads CASSPKGAARGASYNSPLHF. As DNA, the CDR3 is TGTGCCAGCAGTCCCAAGGGGGCGGCCAGGGGGGCCTCCTATAATTCACCCCTCCACTTT.